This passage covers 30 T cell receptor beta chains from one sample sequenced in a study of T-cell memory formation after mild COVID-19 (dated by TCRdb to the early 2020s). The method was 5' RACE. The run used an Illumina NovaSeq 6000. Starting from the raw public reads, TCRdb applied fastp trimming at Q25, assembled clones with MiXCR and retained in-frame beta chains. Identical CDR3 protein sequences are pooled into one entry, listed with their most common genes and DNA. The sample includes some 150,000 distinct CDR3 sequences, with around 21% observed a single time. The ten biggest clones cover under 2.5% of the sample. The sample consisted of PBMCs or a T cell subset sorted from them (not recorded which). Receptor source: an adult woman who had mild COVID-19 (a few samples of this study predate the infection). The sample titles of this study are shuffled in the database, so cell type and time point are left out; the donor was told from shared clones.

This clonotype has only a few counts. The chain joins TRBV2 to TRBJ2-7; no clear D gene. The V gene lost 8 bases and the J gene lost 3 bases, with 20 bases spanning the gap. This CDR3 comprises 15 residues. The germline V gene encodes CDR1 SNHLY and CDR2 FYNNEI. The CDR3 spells CASGDTWLTRYEQYF. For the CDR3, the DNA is TGTGCCAGCGGAGACACCTGGCTTACACGCTACGAGCAGTACTTC.

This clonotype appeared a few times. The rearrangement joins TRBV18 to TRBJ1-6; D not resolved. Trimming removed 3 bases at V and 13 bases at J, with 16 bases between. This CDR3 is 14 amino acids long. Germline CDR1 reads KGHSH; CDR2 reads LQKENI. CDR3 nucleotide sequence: TGTGCCAGCTCACCGCTCGATATCCCTGGTCCCCTCCACTTT. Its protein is CASSPLDIPGPLHF.

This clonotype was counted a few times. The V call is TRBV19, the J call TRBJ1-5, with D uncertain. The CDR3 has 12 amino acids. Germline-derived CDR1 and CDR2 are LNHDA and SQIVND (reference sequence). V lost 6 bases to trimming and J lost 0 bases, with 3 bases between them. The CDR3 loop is CASRFSNQPQHF. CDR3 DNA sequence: TGTGCCAGTAGGTTTAGCAATCAGCCCCAGCATTTT.

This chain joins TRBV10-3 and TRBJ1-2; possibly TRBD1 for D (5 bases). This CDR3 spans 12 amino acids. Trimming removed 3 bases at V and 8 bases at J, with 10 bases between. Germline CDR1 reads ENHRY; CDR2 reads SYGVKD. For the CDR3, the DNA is TGTGCCATCAGTGAAGACAGCGGGGGCTACACCTTC. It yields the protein CAISEDSGGYTF.

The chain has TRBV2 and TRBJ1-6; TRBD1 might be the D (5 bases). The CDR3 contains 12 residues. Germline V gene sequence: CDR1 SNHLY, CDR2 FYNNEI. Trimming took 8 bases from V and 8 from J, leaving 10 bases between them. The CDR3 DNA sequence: TGTGCCAGCCAGGGCGTGGATTCACCCCTCCACTTT. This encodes CASQGVDSPLHF.

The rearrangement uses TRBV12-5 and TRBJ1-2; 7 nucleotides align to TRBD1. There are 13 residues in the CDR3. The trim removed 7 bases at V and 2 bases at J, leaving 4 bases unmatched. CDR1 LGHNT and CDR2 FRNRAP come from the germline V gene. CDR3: CASAPTGNYGYTF. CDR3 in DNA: TGTGCTAGTGCCCCGACAGGGAACTATGGCTACACCTTC.

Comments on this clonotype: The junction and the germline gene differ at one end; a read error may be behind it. Here the CDR3 DNA reads TGTGCCAGCAGTTATTTAGGGGGATGGCACTTC. Protein sequence: CASSYLGGWHF. V and J are TRBV6-5 and TRBJ2-7; possibly TRBD1 for D (6 bases). In germline, CDR1 is MNHEY, CDR2 SVGAGI. The CDR3 extends over 11 amino acids.

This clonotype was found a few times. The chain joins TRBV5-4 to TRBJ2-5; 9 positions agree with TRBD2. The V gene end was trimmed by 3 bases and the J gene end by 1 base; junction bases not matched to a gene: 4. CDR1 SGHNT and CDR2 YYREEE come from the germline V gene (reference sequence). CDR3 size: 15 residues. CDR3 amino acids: CASSSAGGLQETQYF. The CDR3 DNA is TGTGCCAGCAGCTCAGCGGGGGGACTCCAAGAGACCCAGTACTTC.

CDR3 bases: TGCCGACAGGGGGGGAACTATGGCTACACCTTC. This codes for CRQGGNYGYTF. The gene calls are TRBV20-1 and TRBJ1-2, with 9 bases fitting TRBD1. This CDR3 is 11 amino acids long. Germline-derived CDR1 and CDR2 are DFQATT and SNEGSKA (reference sequence).

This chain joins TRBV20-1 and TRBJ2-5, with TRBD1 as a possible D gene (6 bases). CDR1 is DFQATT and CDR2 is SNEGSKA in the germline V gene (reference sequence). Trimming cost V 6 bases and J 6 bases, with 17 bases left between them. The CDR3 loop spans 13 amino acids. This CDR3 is CSAPGTSAKTQYF. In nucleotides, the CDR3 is TGCAGTGCCCCGGGGACATCAGCGAAGACCCAGTACTTC.

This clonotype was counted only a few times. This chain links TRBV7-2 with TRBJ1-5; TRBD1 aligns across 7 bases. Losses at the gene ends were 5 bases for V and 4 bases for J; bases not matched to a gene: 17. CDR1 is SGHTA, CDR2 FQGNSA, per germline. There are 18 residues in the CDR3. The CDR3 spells CASSLLSTGMTINQPQHF. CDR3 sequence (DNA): TGTGCCAGCAGCCTACTTTCGACAGGGATGACAATAAATCAGCCCCAGCATTTT.

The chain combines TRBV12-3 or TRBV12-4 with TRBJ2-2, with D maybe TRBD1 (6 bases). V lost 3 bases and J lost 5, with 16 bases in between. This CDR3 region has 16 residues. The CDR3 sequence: CASSFRSRGDTGELFF. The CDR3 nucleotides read TGTGCCAGCAGTTTTAGGTCCAGGGGTGATACCGGGGAGCTGTTTTTT.

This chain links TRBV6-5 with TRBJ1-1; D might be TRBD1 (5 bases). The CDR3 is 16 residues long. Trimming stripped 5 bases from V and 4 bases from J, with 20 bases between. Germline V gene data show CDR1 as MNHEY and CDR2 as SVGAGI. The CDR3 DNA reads TGTGCCAGCAGTAGAACCCCCAGGGCGGGGTCCACTGAAGCTTTCTTT. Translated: CASSRTPRAGSTEAFF.

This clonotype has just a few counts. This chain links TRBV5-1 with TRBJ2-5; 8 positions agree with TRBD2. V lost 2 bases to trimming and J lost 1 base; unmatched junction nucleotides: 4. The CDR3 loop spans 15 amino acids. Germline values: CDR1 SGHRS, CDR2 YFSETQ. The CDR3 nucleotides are TGCGCCAGCAGCTTTACTAGCGGACCCCAAGAGACCCAGTACTTC. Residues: CASSFTSGPQETQYF.

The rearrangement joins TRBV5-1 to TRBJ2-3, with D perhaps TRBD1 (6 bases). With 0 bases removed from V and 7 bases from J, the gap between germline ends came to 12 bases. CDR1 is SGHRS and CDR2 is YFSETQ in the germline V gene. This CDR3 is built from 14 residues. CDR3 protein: CASSLDTGTNTQYF. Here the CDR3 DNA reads TGCGCCAGCAGCTTGGATACAGGGACGAATACGCAGTATTTT.

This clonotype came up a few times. CDR3 loop: CASSLGRVNTDTQYF. DNA of the CDR3: TGCGCCAGCAGCTTAGGACGAGTCAACACAGATACGCAGTATTTT. The chain joins TRBV5-1 to TRBJ2-3; D call uncertain. The CDR3 length is 15 residues. V lost 2 bases, J lost 2 bases, and 12 bases lay in between. CDR1 is SGHRS, CDR2 YFSETQ, per germline.

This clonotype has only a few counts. The CDR3 loop reads CASSLGDRGRETQYF. In DNA form, the CDR3 reads TGTGCCAGCAGCTTGGGTGACAGGGGTAGAGAGACCCAGTACTTC. The chain combines TRBV7-9 with TRBJ2-5; 8 bases align to TRBD1. This CDR3 comprises 15 residues. Trimming took 3 bases from V and 4 from J; bases not matched to a gene: 7. Looked up from germline, CDR1 is SEHNR and CDR2 is FQNEAQ (reference sequence).

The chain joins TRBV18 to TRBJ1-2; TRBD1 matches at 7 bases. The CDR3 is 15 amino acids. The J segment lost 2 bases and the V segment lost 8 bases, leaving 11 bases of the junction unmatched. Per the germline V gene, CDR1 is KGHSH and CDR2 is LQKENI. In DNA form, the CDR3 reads TGTGCCAGCGGACCGGGCGCGGGACAGAACTATGGCTACACCTTC. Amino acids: CASGPGAGQNYGYTF.

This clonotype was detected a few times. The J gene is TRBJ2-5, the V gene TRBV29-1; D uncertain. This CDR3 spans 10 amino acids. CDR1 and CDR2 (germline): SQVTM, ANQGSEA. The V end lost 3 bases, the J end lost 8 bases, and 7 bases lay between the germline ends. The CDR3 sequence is CSVEAVTQYF. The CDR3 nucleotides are TGCAGCGTTGAGGCAGTAACCCAGTACTTC.

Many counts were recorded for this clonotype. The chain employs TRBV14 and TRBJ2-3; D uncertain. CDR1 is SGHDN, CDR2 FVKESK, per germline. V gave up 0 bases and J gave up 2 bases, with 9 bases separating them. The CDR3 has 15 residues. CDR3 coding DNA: TGTGCCAGCAGCCAAGAACTGGGGTACACAGATACGCAGTATTTT. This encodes CASSQELGYTDTQYF.

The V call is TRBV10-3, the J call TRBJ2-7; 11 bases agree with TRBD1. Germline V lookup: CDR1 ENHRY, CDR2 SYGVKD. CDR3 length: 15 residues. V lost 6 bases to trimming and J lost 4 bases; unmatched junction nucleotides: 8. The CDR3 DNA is TGTGCCATCAGCCGGGGACAGGGGGTAGGGTACGAGCAGTACTTC. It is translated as CAISRGQGVGYEQYF.

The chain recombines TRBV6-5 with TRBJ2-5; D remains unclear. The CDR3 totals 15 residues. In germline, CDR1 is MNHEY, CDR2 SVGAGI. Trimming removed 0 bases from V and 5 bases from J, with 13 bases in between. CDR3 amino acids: CASSYSAGRWETQYF. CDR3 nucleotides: TGTGCCAGCAGTTACTCAGCAGGCCGGTGGGAGACCCAGTACTTC.

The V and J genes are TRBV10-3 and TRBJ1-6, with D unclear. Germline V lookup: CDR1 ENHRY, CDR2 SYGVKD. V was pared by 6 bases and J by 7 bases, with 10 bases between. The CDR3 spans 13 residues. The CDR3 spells CAISGRANSPLHF. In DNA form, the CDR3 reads TGTGCCATCAGCGGGAGGGCAAATTCACCCCTCCACTTT.

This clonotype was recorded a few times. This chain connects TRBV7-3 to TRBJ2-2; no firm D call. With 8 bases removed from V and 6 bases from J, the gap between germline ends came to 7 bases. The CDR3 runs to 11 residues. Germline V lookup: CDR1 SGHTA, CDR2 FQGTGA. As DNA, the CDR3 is TGTGCCAGCGGTCGGGCCGGGGAGCTGTTTTTT. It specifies CASGRAGELFF.

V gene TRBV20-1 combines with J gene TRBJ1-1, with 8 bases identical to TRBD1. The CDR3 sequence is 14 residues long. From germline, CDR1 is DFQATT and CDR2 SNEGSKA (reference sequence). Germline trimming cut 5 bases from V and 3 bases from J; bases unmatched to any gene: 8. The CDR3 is CSARRGQVDTEAFF. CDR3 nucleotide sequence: TGCAGTGCTCGCAGGGGGCAAGTAGACACTGAAGCTTTCTTT.

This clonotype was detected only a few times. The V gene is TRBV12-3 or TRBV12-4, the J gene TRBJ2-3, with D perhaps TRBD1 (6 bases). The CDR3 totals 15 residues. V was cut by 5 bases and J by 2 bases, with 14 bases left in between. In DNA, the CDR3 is TGTGCCAGCAGTCAAAGACAGGACCTCACAGATACGCAGTATTTT. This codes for CASSQRQDLTDTQYF.

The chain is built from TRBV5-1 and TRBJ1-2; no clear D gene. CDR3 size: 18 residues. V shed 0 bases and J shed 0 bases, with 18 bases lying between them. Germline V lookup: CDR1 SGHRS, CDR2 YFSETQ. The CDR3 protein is CASSLELRAGTTNYGYTF. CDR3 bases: TGCGCCAGCAGCTTGGAGCTCCGAGCGGGAACAACTAACTATGGCTACACCTTC.

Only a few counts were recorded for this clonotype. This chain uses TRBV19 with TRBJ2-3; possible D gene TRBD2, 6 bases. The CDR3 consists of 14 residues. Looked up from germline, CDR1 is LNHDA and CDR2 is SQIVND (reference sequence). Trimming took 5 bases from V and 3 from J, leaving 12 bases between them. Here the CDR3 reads CASSSGESTDTQYF. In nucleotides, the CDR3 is TGTGCCAGTAGTTCGGGGGAATCTACAGATACGCAGTATTTT.

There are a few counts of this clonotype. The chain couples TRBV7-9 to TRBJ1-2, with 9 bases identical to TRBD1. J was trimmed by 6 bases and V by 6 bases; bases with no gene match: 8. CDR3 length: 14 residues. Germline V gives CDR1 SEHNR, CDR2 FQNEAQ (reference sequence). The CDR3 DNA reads TGTGCCAGCAGTCTCAGGGGACAGGGAGATGGCTACACCTTC. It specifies CASSLRGQGDGYTF.

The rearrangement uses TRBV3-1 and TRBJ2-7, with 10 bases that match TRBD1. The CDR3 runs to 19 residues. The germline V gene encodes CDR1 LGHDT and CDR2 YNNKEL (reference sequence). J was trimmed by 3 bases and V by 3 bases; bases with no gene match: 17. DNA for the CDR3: TGTGCCAGCAGCCACATGACCCGGGACAGGGGAGATTTCAGCTACGAGCAGTACTTC. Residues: CASSHMTRDRGDFSYEQYF.